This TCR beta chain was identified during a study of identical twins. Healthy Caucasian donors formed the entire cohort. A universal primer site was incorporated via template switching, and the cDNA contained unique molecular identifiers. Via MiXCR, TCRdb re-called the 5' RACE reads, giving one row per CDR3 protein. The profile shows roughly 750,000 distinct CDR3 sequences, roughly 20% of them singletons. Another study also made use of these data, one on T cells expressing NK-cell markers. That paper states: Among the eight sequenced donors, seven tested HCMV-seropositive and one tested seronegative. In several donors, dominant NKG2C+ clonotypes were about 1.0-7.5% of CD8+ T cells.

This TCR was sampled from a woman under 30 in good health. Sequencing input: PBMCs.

The CDR3: CASSYSSRSSGDTQYF. The CDR3 coding sequence is TGTGCCAGCAGTTACTCGAGCCGTTCCTCGGGAGATACGCAGTATTTT. The V and J genes are TRBV6-5 and TRBJ2-3, with D hard to call. The ends were cut back, 0 bases at V and 5 bases at J, with 15 bases in the middle. The CDR3 runs to 16 residues. Germline assignment: CDR1 MNHEY and CDR2 SVGAGI.